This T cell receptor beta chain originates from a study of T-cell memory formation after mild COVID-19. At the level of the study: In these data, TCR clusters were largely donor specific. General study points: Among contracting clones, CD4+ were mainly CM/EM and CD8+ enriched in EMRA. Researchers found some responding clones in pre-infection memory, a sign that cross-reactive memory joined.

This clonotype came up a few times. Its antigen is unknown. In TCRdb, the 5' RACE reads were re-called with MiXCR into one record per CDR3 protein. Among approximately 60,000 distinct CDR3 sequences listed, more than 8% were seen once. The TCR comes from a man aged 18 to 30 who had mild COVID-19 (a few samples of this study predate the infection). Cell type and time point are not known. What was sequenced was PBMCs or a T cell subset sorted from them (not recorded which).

The CDR3 here is CASSRSSSSTDTQYF. CDR3 in DNA: TGTGCCAGCAGCCGAAGTAGCTCCAGCACAGATACGCAGTATTTT. The rearrangement uses TRBV7-3 and TRBJ2-3; D ambiguous. The CDR3 is 15 amino acids. Per the germline V gene, CDR1 is SGHTA and CDR2 is FQGTGA. V lost 5 bases, J lost 0 bases, and 12 bases lay in between.